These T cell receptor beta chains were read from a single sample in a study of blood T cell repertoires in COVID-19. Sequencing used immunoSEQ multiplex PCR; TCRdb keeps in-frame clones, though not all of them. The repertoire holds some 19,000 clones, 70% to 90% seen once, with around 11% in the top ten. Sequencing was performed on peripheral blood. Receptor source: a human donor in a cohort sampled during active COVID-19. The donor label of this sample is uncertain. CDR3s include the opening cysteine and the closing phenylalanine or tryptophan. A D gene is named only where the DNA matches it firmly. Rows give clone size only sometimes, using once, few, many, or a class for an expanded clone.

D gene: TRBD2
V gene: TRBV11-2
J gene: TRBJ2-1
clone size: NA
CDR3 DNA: TGTGCCAGCAGCTTAGTCTCTGGACTAGGGCCCGACAATGAGCAGTTCTTC
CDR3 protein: CASSLVSGLGPDNEQFF

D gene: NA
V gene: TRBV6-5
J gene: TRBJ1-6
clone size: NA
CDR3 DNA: TGTGCCAGCGCCCTAGGGGGGGTTTCACCCCTCCACTTT
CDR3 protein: CASALGGVSPLHF

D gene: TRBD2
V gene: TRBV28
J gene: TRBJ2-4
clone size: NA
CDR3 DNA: TGTGCCAGCAATGTAGCGGGAGGGGACCTAGGCATTCAGTACTTC
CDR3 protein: CASNVAGGDLGIQYF

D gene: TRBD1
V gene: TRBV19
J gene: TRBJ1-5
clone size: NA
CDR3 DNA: TGTGCCAGTACCGGGGGACAGGGCGGCAATCAGCCCCAGCATTTT
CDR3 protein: CASTGGQGGNQPQHF

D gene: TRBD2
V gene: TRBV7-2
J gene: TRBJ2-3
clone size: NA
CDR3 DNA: TGTGCCAGCGGATACACGTTAGCGGGAGTAACAGATACGCAGTATTTT
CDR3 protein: CASGYTLAGVTDTQYF

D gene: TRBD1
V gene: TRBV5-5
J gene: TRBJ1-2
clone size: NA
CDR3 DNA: TGTGCCAGCAGCTTGGAGGGACAGGGTCCCCATGGCTACACCTTC
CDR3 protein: CASSLEGQGPHGYTF

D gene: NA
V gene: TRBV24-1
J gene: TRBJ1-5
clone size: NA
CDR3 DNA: TGTGCCACCAGATTGGGACTTTATAGCAATCAGCCCCAGCATTTT
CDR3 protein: CATRLGLYSNQPQHF

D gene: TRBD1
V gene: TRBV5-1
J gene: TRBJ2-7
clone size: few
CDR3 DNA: TGCGCCAGCAGCATGGGGACAGGGGATTTCCACGAGCAGTACTTC
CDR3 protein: CASSMGTGDFHEQYF

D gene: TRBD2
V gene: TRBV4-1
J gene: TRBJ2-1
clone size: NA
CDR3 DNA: TGCGCCAGCAGCCCCGGGACTAGGGGTTTCAATGAGCAGTTCTTC
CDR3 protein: CASSPGTRGFNEQFF

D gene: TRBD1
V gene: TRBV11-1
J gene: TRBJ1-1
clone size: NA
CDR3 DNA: TGTGCCAGCAGCTTCGACAGGGGGAACACTGAAGCTTTCTTT
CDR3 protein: CASSFDRGNTEAFF

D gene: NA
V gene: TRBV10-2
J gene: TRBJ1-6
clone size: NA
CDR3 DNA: TGCGCCAGCAGTGTTGAGTTTAGCTCACCCCTCCACTTT
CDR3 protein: CASSVEFSSPLHF

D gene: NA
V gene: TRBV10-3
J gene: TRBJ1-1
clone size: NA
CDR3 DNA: TGTGCCATCAGTGGACAAACAGGTTACACTGAAGCTTTCTTT
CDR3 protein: CAISGQTGYTEAFF

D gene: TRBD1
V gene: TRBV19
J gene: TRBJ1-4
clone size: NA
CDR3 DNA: TGTGCCAGTAGTGCTGACAGGGAGGAAAAACTGTTTTTT
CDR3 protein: CASSADREEKLFF

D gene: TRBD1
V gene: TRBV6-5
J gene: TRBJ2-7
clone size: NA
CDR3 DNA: TGTGCCAGTAGCCCGGGACAGCAAGTACGGGAGCAGTACTTC
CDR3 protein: CASSPGQQVREQYF

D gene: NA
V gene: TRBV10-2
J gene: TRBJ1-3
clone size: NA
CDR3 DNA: TGCGCCAGCTCCGGGACTCCTGGAAACACCATATATTTT
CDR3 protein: CASSGTPGNTIYF

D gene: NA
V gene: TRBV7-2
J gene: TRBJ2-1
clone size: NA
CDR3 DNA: TGTGCCAGCAGCTTACAAGGGACTCTGCCCCACAATGAGCAGTTCTTC
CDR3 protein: CASSLQGTLPHNEQFF

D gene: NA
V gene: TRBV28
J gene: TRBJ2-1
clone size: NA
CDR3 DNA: TGTGCCAGCAGTTCGCCAGGGTTGTTTAATGAGCAGTTCTTC
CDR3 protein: CASSSPGLFNEQFF

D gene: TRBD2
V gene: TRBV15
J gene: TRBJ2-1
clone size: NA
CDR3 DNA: TGTGCCACCAGCAGTCAAAGCGGGAGTGCCTACAATGAGCAGTTCTTC
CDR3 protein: CATSSQSGSAYNEQFF

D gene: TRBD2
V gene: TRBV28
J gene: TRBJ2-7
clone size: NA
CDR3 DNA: TGTACACTAGCGGGACAAACCTACGAGCAGTACTTC
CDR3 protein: CTLAGQTYEQYF

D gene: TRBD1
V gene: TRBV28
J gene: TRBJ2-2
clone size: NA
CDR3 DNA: TGTGCCAGCAGACTCACAGGGGGCGGCACCGGGGAGCTGTTTTTT
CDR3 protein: CASRLTGGGTGELFF

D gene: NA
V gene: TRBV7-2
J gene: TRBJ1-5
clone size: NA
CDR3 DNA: TGTGCCAGCAGCTTGAGGCTTAGCAATCAGCCCCAGCATTTT
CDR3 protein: CASSLRLSNQPQHF

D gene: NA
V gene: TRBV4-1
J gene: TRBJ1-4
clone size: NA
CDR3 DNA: TGCGCCAGCAGCCAAGTTGAGGGTTCGGATGAAAAACTGTTTTTT
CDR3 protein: CASSQVEGSDEKLFF

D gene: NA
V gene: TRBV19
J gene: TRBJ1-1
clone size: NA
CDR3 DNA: TGTGCCAGTAGTGCCCGGGAGGGGATGCTGAACACTGAAGCTTTCTTT
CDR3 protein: CASSAREGMLNTEAFF

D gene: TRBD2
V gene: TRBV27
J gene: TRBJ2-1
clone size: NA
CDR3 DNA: TGTGCCAGCAGTTTATTCCCTAGCGGGAGCTCCTACAATGAGCAGTTCTTC
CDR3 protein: CASSLFPSGSSYNEQFF

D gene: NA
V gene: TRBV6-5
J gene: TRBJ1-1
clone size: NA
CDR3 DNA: TGTGCCAGCACAGCGAGCGGGACGCGGGTCGCTTTCTTT
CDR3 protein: CASTASGTRVAFF

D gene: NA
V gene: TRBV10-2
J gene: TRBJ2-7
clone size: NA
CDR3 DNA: TGCGCCAGCAGTGAAATGGGGGACAGCGGGGGAGAGCAGTACTTC
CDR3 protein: CASSEMGDSGGEQYF

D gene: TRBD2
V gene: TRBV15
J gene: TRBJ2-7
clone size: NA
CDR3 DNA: TGTGCCACCAGCAGGGGCGGGACTAGCGGGAGGAACGAGCAGTACTTC
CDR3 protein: CATSRGGTSGRNEQYF

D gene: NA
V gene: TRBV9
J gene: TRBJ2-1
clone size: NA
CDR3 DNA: TGTGCCAGCAGCGTAGCGCCCGGGGAGTGGAATGAGCAGTTCTTC
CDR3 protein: CASSVAPGEWNEQFF

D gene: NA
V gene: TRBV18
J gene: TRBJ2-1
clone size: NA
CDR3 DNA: TGTGCCAGCTCTTGGGGTAGCGGTAGTACCTACAATGAGCAGTTCTTC
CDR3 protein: CASSWGSGSTYNEQFF

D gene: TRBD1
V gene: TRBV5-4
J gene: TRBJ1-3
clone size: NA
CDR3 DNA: TGTGCCAGCAGCTTGAAGGGACAGGGAAGTGGAAACACCATATATTTT
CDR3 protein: CASSLKGQGSGNTIYF

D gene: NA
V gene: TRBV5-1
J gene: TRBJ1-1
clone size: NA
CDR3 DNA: TGCGCCAGCAGCTTAGGAGGCTGGAACACTGAAGCTTTCTTT
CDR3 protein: CASSLGGWNTEAFF

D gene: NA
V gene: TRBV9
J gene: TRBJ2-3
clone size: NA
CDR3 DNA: TGTGCCAGCAGCGTACGCGGGAATGGAGATACGCAGTATTTT
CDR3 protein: CASSVRGNGDTQYF

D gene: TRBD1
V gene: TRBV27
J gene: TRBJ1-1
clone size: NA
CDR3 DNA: TGTGCCAGCAGTCCCGACAGGGCGAGCACTGAAGCTTTCTTT
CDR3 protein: CASSPDRASTEAFF

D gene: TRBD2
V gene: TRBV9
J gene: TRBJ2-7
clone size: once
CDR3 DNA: TGTGCCAGCAGCCCAAAGTTAGCGGGAGAATCCTACGAGCAGTACTTC
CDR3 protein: CASSPKLAGESYEQYF

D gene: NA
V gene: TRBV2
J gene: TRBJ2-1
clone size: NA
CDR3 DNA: TGTGCCAGCAGACCGATAGCCTACAATGAGCAGTTCTTC
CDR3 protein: CASRPIAYNEQFF

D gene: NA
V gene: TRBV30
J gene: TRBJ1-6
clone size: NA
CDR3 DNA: TGTGCCTGGAGTGAGGGGGAACTTGGGAATAATTCACCCCTCCACTTT
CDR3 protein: CAWSEGELGNNSPLHF

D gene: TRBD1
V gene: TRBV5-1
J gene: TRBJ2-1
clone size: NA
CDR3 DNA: TGCGCCAGCAGCCTCATGACAGGGAGCAATGAGCAGTTCTTC
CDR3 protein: CASSLMTGSNEQFF

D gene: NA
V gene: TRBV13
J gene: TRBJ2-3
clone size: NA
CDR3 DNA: TGTGCCAGCAGCTTAAGAAGGACTACCACAGATACGCAGTATTTT
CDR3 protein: CASSLRRTTTDTQYF

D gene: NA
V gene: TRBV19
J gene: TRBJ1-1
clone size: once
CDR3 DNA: TGTGCCAGTAGTATAAATCCGGGGAGGAACACTGAAGCTTTCTTT
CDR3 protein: CASSINPGRNTEAFF

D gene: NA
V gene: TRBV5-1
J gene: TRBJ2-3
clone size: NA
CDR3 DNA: TGCGCCAGCAGCTCGGGACTCCGTACGTGGCAAGATACGCAGTATTTT
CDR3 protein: CASSSGLRTWQDTQYF

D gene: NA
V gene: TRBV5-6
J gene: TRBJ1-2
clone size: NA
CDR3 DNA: TGTGCCAGCAGCCCAGGTGGGTTACGTGGCTACACCTTC
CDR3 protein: CASSPGGLRGYTF

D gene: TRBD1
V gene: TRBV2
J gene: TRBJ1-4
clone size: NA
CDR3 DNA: TGTGCCAGCAGTTACAGGGGGCGCGGGAATGAAAAACTGTTTTTT
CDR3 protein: CASSYRGRGNEKLFF

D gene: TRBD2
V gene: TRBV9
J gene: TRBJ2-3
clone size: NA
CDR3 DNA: TGTGCCAGCAGCTCGGGACTAGCGGTCGCTATCACAGATACGCAGTATTTT
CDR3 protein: CASSSGLAVAITDTQYF

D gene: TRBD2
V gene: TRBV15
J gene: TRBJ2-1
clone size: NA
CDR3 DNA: TGTGCCACCAGCAGAGATGGACTAGACGGCAATGAGCAGTTCTTC
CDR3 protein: CATSRDGLDGNEQFF